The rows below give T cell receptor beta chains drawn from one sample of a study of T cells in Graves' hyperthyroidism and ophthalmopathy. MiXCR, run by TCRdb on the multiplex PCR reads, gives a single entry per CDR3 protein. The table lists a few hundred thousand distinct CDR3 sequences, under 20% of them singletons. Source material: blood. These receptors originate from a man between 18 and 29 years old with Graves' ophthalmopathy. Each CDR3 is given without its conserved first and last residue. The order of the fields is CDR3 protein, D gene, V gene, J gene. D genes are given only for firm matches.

ASDICQPQH	-	TRBV6-1	TRBJ1-5
ASSLLSHYEQY	-	TRBV7-9	TRBJ2-7
ATSDSTVYGYT	-	TRBV24-1	TRBJ1-2
ASSQGTYNQETQY	-	TRBV4-2	TRBJ2-5
ASSESIGTGASPLH	TRBD1	TRBV6-1	TRBJ1-6
ASRHTDRAYNSPLH	TRBD1	TRBV2	TRBJ1-6
ASSFDPSGNTIY	-	TRBV11-2	TRBJ1-3
ASSFGGISYNEQF	-	TRBV11-2	TRBJ2-1
ASSGGQGQNIQY	TRBD1	TRBV5-1	TRBJ2-4
ASTDRDRHQETQY	TRBD1	TRBV7-9	TRBJ2-5
ASSLSYGGQDGDEQF	-	TRBV5-1	TRBJ2-1
ASSQEGDNYGYT	-	TRBV3-1	TRBJ1-2
ASSLGQGTSGNTIY	TRBD1	TRBV5-1	TRBJ1-3
ASSLGRLLSYNEQF	-	TRBV5-4	TRBJ2-1
AIGGTAQDTQY	-	TRBV10-3	TRBJ2-3
SVLRGRDTEAF	-	TRBV29-1	TRBJ1-1
ASRRDIQEKLF	-	TRBV6-1	TRBJ1-4
ASAGDRYNEQF	-	TRBV3-1	TRBJ2-1
AIQGGDSPLH	-	TRBV28	TRBJ1-6
ASSFVLDTGELF	-	TRBV27	TRBJ2-2
ASSLAGTVAYEQY	TRBD1	TRBV27	TRBJ2-7
ASRDRLAGYNEQF	TRBD2	TRBV27	TRBJ2-1
ASTQSGMNTEAF	-	TRBV5-1	TRBJ1-1
ASKVGLNTEAF	-	TRBV19	TRBJ1-1
ASSFGQGAGYNEQF	TRBD1	TRBV7-9	TRBJ2-1
ASSYFTGVNSPLH	-	TRBV6-6	TRBJ1-6
ASSLATADTQY	-	TRBV7-9	TRBJ2-3
ASSSRGATEAF	-	TRBV13	TRBJ1-1
ASGSRDRNYEQY	TRBD1	TRBV12-3/TRBV12-4	TRBJ2-7
ASSFGGLDTEAF	-	TRBV28	TRBJ1-1
ASSGPSGGTNTGELF	TRBD2	TRBV7-9	TRBJ2-2
ASSLFGRQTNTEAF	-	TRBV7-3	TRBJ1-1
ASSSRAGPTYEQY	TRBD2	TRBV9	TRBJ2-7
ASSRSRLPVNTQY	-	TRBV19	TRBJ2-3
ASSQPRDPRREKLF	-	TRBV3-1	TRBJ1-4
ASSQVGGNEQY	-	TRBV4-2	TRBJ2-7
ASSQGTSGGSRETQY	TRBD2	TRBV3-1	TRBJ2-5
ASSESTGQETQY	-	TRBV10-1	TRBJ2-5
ASSLDLQAHEQY	-	TRBV11-2	TRBJ2-7
SAPEVNTEAF	-	TRBV20-1	TRBJ1-1
ASSYSGPQGTSFYGYT	-	TRBV28	TRBJ1-2
ASSLEASPYEQY	-	TRBV5-4	TRBJ2-7
ASSLGVQPPGEYGYT	-	TRBV5-5	TRBJ1-2
SAGGGREIREQY	-	TRBV20-1	TRBJ2-7
ASSQIGATNEKLF	-	TRBV4-1	TRBJ1-4
ASSGGGQPQH	-	TRBV11-2	TRBJ1-5
ASSPPGPPPGELF	-	TRBV12-3/TRBV12-4	TRBJ2-2
ASSEGYNEQF	-	TRBV10-2	TRBJ2-1